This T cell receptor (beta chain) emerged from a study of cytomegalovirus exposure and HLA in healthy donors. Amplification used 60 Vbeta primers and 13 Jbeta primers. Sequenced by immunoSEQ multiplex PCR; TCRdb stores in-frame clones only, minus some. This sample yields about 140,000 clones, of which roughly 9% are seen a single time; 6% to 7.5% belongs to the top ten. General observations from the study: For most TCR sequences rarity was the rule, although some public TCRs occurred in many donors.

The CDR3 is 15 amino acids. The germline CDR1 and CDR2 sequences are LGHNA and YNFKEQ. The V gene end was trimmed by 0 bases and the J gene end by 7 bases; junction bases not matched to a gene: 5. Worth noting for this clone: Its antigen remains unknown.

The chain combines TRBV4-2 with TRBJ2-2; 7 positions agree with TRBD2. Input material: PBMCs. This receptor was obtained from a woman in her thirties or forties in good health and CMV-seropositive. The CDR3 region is CASSQEAGYLGELFF. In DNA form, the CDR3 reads TGTGCCAGCAGCCAAGAAGCGGGGTACCTCGGGGAGCTGTTTTTT.